This T cell receptor beta chain was recovered during a study of radiotherapy plus CTLA-4 blockade in lung cancer (dated 2018 in TCRdb). For the wider study: Among enrolled patients, 15% to 20% had an objective response and 31% reached disease control.

The CDR3 has 13 amino acids, counting the end cysteine and phenylalanine. Only the CDR3 region is kept as DNA, spanning 39 bases read in frame from base 1. In the germline V gene, CDR1 corresponds to SGDLS and CDR2 to YYNGEE. Trimming takes 0 bases from V and 3 bases from J, and the germline ends sit 6 bases apart. Turning to this clone: Its cognate antigen has yet to be identified. Per-base quality was not reported, and no clone a single base away is much larger than it.

Libraries were built with the immunoSEQ multiplex PCR assay. The table comes from immuneACCESS by way of TCRdb, which keeps in-frame sequences with V and J called. Part of the clones is missing from these tables; in studies checked, under half for an unresolved V gene and the rest for unknown reasons. The sample table holds under 90,000 clones, of which about two thirds were seen once. Around 15% of the sample belongs to the ten largest clones. In this study, focal radiation therapy paired with CTLA-4 blockade (ipilimumab) was tested in patients who had chemo-refractory metastatic non-small-cell lung cancer. What the research found in general, with its limitations: TCR clones derived from tumors expanded in peripheral blood after treatment with radiotherapy and ipilimumab. The strongest predictors of response, as reported, were early dynamic changes in blood T cell clones along with a rise in serum interferon-beta after radiation.

This TCR came from a human donor with non-small cell lung cancer that progressed on radiotherapy plus ipilimumab. Sequencing was performed on peripheral blood, taken from a patient treated with radiotherapy plus ipilimumab. The sequence joins TRBV9 to TRBJ1-1; confidence is insufficient to name the D gene. The sequenced DNA is TGTGCCAGCAGCGTAGGACTCTACACTGAAGCTTTCTTT. This is translated as CASSVGLYTEAFF. This CDR3, with the reference TRBV9 and TRBJ1-1 proteins standing in past its ends, gives the full variable domain DSGVTQTPKHLITATGQRVTLRCSPRSGDLSVYWYQQSLDQGLQFLIQYYNGEERAKGNILERFSAQQFPDLHSELNLSSLELGDSALYFCASSVGLYTEAFFGQGTRLTVV.